This TCR beta chain was recovered during a study of cytomegalovirus exposure and HLA in healthy donors listed by TCRdb under 2017. About the study as a whole: According to an earlier analysis of 550 to 700 of the donors, 150 million to 200 million T cells yielded 117 million unique TCR beta sequences and about 300 Gb of sequence data. A later analysis re-examined previously published TCR beta repertoires from about 670 donors and added high-resolution HLA genotyping to investigate patterns of TCR occurrence. In an earlier analysis of 500 to 650 of the donors, high-throughput TCR beta sequencing was used to judge whether each TCR beta V gene segment behaved as functional or pseudogenic. On average, 235,054 unique TCR beta nucleotide sequences were sequenced per donor among 300 to 500 genotyped donors of the cohort, with 15% to 20% of those sequences being non-productive. A separate validation cohort of about 110 different subjects was used in addition to the roughly 670-subject first cohort. Every repertoire in the discovery cohort had been generated on one and the same sequencing platform. A later genetic analysis took genome-wide SNP genotypes for about 65% of the 666 donors and used that subset as a discovery cohort. Both class I and class II loci were covered by HLA typing, at four-digit resolution. The aim of the study was to test whether cataloging public T cell receptors could identify signatures of past pathogen exposure. Of the roughly 400 genotyped donors, 65% to 90% were placed in the genetic ancestry cluster associated with self-reported Caucasian donors. An early release that covered more than 550 HLA-typed donors contained 300 to 350 gigabases of sequencing data and 70 million to 100 million unique TCR sequences. To predict cytomegalovirus infection status, the study combined high-throughput TCR immunosequencing, statistical association of individual TCRs with disease status, and machine learning. Because of strong linkage in the cohort, roughly five DR-DQ haplotypes were treated as single units for association and clustering. In the later analysis, no new phenotypic data were used to find candidate immune exposures; instead, reliance was placed on TCR beta sequences and their occurrence across donors. The study used immunosequencing to profile the T cell repertoires of approximately 650 subjects and linked those repertoires to cytomegalovirus serostatus. Typing coverage differed by locus: A, B, C, DRB1 and DQB1 were typed in roughly 620-630 donors, DQA1 in about 500, DPA1 in 606, and DPB1 in about 450. Donor age, sex, ethnicity and CMV serostatus were compiled together with the repertoire data.

Receptor libraries were prepared by the immunoSEQ multiplex PCR assay. For the multiplex PCR, a mixture combining 60 forward primers for TCR Vbeta segments and 13 reverse primers for TCR Jbeta segments was used. Amplification of the CDR3 region of rearranged TCR beta genes was performed with a multiplex PCR assay on genomic DNA. Amplified TCR beta libraries were sequenced as 87-base-pair reads on the Illumina HiSeq System. On the authors' methods: A later analysis tallied around 80 million unique TCR beta chains across the 650 to 750 repertoires, and around 12 million of those chains were shared by two or more donors. Raw reads were error-corrected and collapsed into unique sequences with a nearest-neighbor algorithm that merged closely related sequences to remove PCR and sequencing errors. To assign V, D and J gene segments, CDR3 sequences were aligned to IMGT reference sequences. Each retained sequence needed at least a six-nucleotide match to both a V gene segment and a J gene segment. Rearrangements were called productive when the CDR3 lacked stop codons and stayed in frame with V and J; all others were non-productive. Following IMGT convention, CDR3 was defined as the stretch from the second conserved V-encoded cysteine to the conserved J-encoded phenylalanine. The earlier analysis of about 530 of the donors excluded any sequence lacking an unambiguous match to a single V gene segment. In an earlier analysis of around 600 of the donors, V segments were called functional above 56.7% productive rearrangements and were called segregating when the between-donor standard deviation exceeded 5%. To diagnose cytomegalovirus status from the catalog of TCR beta chain sequences, a statistical classification framework was built. In a later analysis, V and J genes were assigned by comparing TCR nucleotide sequences against IMGT/GENE-DB human TR gene sequences. In a later analysis, CDR3 sequences and most-parsimonious VDJ recombination scenarios were assigned using the TCRdist pipeline. In a later analysis, each TCR beta chain was defined by its CDR3 amino acid sequence together with its V-gene family, and reads without a unique V-gene family were excluded. To address suspected cross-contamination and a sequencing artifact, a later analysis removed approximately 590 highly shared, low-generation-probability nucleotide sequences. For each public chain, a later analysis derived a clonal expansion index from normalized ranks of inferred template counts within each repertoire. Generation probabilities in a later analysis came from a VDJ recombination model fitted to out-of-frame rearrangements, and those results were checked against IGoR. Hypergeometric tests were used in a later analysis to score TCR-TCR, TCR-HLA and TCR-CMV co-occurrence, with a repertoire-size bias correction applied to the TCR pairs. To estimate false discovery rates, a later analysis permuted the HLA or CMV assignments 20 times. In a later analysis, co-occurring TCRs were grouped using DBSCAN, and TCRdist sequence similarity was added for clustering within HLA-allele-positive subsets. Repertoires with fewer than 30,000 or more than 120,000 public chains, plus five repertoires with anomalous nucleotide sharing, were excluded from co-occurrence clustering. The immuneACCESS repertoire file appears here via TCRdb, limited to in-frame rearrangements. These files lack a portion of the clones; in checked studies, under half of the deficit traces to unresolved V genes, and the cause of the others is not known. V, J and clone size reflect that table, while D and trimming were determined from the DNA. The sample table contains 60,000 to 70,000 clones; only one count was recorded for just over 65% of them. About 10% of the sample rests with the top ten.

Broad study findings and their caveats: In an earlier analysis of several hundred of the donors, most TCR beta V segments were observed in productive rearrangements about 87% or about 30% of the time, broadly matching IMGT annotations. The 87-base-pair reads could not distinguish some IMGT-functional V segments, including TRBV6-2 and TRBV6-3, so those segments were excluded. The earlier analysis of nearly 600 of the donors excluded roughly 17 rarely observed V segments, including chromosome 9 orphons, because counts were too low. According to the authors, the approach could potentially be generalized to other disease states and immunological phenotypes. When HLA alleles, especially DR and DQ, strongly co-occurred, TCR associations were difficult to assign to individual alleles. In a later genetic analysis, a missense DCLRE1C variant was associated with V-gene and J-gene trimming of TCR beta chains, and the association was replicated in an independent cohort. Sequencing depth was assumed to be roughly uniform across donors in the presence/absence analyses, though that assumption may not hold. A later analysis found that HLA-associated TCR beta chains were more clonally expanded and had lower generation probabilities than equally common non-associated chains. CMV serostatus was the only immune exposure information available for the cohort. A later analysis associated around 16,000 TCR beta sequences with specific HLA alleles at a false discovery rate of 0.05. The cohort was sequenced for TCR beta chains only, and without alpha or paired-chain data the features that could be detected were limited. A group of highly shared sequence variants was considered likely to be a technical artifact of the sequencing pipeline. A total of 164 TCR beta chains were listed by the study as associated with cytomegalovirus. A further reported finding was that TCR beta sequences accurately predicted the HLA-A and HLA-B alleles for most subjects in the first cohort. In a later analysis, TCR association rates were found to vary across HLA loci, with the most associated TCRs seen for DRB1 alleles and the fewest for HLA-C alleles. Most CMV-associated TCR beta chains appeared to be HLA-restricted in a later analysis, and the HLA associations seemed to be driven largely by CMV exposure. The classifier was reported to diagnose cytomegalovirus status with high specificity and sensitivity in both the original cohort and the validation cohort. In vitro tests confirmed that a few of the cytomegalovirus-associated TCR beta chains recognize cytomegalovirus antigens. Because HLA typing was unavailable for some donors at each locus, only the typed subset was used in association tests. A later genetic analysis reported fewer N-insertions in productive TCRs among donors in an Asian-associated ancestry cluster than the roughly 650-donor mean. Across donors, most TCR sequences were observed very rarely, whereas some public TCRs were present in many individuals. According to a later analysis, parvovirus B19, influenza, CMV and Epstein-Barr virus appeared linked to several top co-occurrence clusters. Linkage disequilibrium might explain the correlated functional status among segregating V segments, but an unknown experimental factor could not be excluded.

In total, approximately 700 healthy bone marrow donors made up the cohort. At the time of sampling, every cohort member was nominally healthy, though immune exposures that went unrecorded were likely present. The donor tested CMV seronegative, placing the donor among the roughly 400 seronegative members of the cohort. Every donor gave a peripheral blood sample, and the peripheral blood mononuclear cells from that sample were used for TCR beta sequencing. The Qiagen DNeasy Blood Extraction Kit was used to extract genomic DNA from the blood cell samples. This clone has only a few counts. Its antigen remains undetermined. Base qualities are not recorded, but no much larger clone differs from it by a single base. V has 4 bases trimmed and J has 1 base trimmed; junction bases matching no gene number 7. There are 15 amino acids in the CDR3, from cysteine to phenylalanine inclusive. Of all the DNA, just the CDR3 is kept, 45 bases in frame from base 1. As encoded in the germline V gene, CDR1 is SGHRS while CDR2 is YFSETQ.

The receptor comes from a woman aged 25 to 39 in good health and CMV-seronegative. Source material: PBMCs. Recombination linked TRBV5-1 to TRBJ1-1; 7 of the junction bases match TRBD1. Here is the DNA: TGCGCCAGCAGCCTACCGGGACAGCCGAACACTGAAGCTTTCTTT. It translates to CASSLPGQPNTEAFF. Beyond the CDR3, the reference TRBV5-1 and TRBJ1-1 genes provide the residues; the full variable domain reads: KAGVTQTPRYLIKTRGQQVTLSCSPISGHRSVSWYQQTPGQGLQFLFEYFSETQRNKGNFPGRFSGRQFSNSRSEMNVSTLELGDSALYLCASSLPGQPNTEAFFGQGTRLTVV.